The clone carrying this T cell receptor beta chain showed up just a few times. V shed 4 bases and J shed 1 base, with 4 bases lying between them. This CDR3 is built from 12 residues. Germline CDR1 and CDR2: SEHNR and FQNEAQ (reference sequence). Treatment of the sample: randomized to nivolumab then ipilimumab (arm A) or the reverse (arm B). None of the patients previously received DNA-damaging chemotherapy. Sorted cells were live CD3+CD8+, lacking CD19 and CD56, from PBMCs. This entry is derived from a study of sequential checkpoint blockade in melanoma. The wider study: Arm A got nivolumab then ipilimumab; arm B the reverse, 1:1. After both sequences, patients received maintenance nivolumab.

This table comes from immunoSEQ multiplex PCR, and its TCRdb copy is limited to in-frame clones, with some not included. The data show approximately 34,000 clones, about 83% seen once. The rearrangement joins TRBV7-9 to TRBJ1-1, with unresolved D. This specimen consisted of CD8+ T cells sorted from blood (inferred from file names), obtained from a patient given nivolumab and ipilimumab in sequence. The clonotype originates from a human donor with melanoma. CDR3 protein: CASSYTNTEAFF. CDR3 bases: TGTGCCAGCAGCTACACGAACACTGAAGCTTTCTTT.